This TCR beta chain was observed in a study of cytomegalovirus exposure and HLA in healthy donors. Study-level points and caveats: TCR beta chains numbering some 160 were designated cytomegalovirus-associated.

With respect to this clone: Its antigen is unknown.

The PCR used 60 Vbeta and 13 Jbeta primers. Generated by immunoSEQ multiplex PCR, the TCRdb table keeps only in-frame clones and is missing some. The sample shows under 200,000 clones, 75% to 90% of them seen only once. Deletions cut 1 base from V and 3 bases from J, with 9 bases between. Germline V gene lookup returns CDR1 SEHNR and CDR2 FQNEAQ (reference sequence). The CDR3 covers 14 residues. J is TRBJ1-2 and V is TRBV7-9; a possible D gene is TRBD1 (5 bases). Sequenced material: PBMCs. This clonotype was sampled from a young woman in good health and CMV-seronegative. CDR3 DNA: TGTGCCAGCAGCTTAGTTAGCAGGGACTATGGCTACACCTTC. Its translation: CASSLVSRDYGYTF.